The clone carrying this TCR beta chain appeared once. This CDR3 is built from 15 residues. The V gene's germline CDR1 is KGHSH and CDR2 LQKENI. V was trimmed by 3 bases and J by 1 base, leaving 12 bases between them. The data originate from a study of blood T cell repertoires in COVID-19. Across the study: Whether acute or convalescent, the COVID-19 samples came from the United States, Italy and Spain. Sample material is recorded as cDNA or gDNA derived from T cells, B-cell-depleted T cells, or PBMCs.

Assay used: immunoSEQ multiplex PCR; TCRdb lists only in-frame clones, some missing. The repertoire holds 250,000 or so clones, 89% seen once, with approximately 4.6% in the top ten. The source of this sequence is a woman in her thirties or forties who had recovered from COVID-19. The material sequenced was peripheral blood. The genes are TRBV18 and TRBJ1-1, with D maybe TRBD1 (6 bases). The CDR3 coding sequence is TGTGCCAGCTCACCGGGGGGGGCGAGGAACACTGAAGCTTTCTTT. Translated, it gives CASSPGGARNTEAFF.